This TCR beta chain was recovered during a study of cytomegalovirus exposure and HLA in healthy donors. The PCR was carried out with 60 Vbeta primers and 13 Jbeta primers. TCRdb keeps only in-frame clones here, not all; method: immunoSEQ multiplex PCR. The sample shows about 70,000 clones, about nine tenths of them seen only once. Donors sampled were nominally healthy, though unrecorded immune exposures were likely. Sequencing was performed on PBMCs. This receptor was taken from a woman in her thirties in good health and CMV-seronegative.

In DNA form, the CDR3 reads TGCGCCAGCAGCCTGGGGACAGGCGCGCAATCTGGAAACACCATATATTTT. Protein product: CASSLGTGAQSGNTIYF. The chain has TRBV5-1 and TRBJ1-3; 8 bases are a match to TRBD1. CDR3 length: 17 amino acids. Trimming at V came to 4 bases and at J to 1 base, leaving 10 bases not matched to a gene. Germline V lookup: CDR1 SGHRS, CDR2 YFSETQ.